The clone carrying this T cell receptor (beta chain) occurred a few times. Per the original methods: Amplification of reference gene primers provided the estimated nucleated cell counts. Sequenced by immunoSEQ multiplex PCR; TCRdb stores in-frame clones only, minus some. The V and J calls and clone size are taken from that table; D and trimming were inferred from the DNA. In the table there are 150,000 to 180,000 clones, 83% of which are singletons. The data derive from a study of blood T cell repertoires in COVID-19. Whole-study context: There were acute and convalescent COVID-19 samples, and they came from the United States, Italy and Spain. PBMCs, B-cell-depleted T cells, or T cells provided the cDNA or gDNA that made up the material.

The CDR3 is made up of 13 amino acids. CDR1 is SNHLY, CDR2 FYNNEI, per germline. Trimming took 9 bases from V and 3 from J, leaving 12 bases between them. Enrolled during active infection, Seattle patients were then followed longitudinally. The specimen sequenced was peripheral blood. The chain employs TRBV2 and TRBJ1-5; D ambiguous. This clonotype was obtained from a woman aged 60 to 75 with COVID-19, enrolled during active disease. CDR3 in amino acids: CASARGDNQPQHF. The CDR3 region has the DNA TGTGCCAGTGCAAGAGGCGACAATCAGCCCCAGCATTTT.